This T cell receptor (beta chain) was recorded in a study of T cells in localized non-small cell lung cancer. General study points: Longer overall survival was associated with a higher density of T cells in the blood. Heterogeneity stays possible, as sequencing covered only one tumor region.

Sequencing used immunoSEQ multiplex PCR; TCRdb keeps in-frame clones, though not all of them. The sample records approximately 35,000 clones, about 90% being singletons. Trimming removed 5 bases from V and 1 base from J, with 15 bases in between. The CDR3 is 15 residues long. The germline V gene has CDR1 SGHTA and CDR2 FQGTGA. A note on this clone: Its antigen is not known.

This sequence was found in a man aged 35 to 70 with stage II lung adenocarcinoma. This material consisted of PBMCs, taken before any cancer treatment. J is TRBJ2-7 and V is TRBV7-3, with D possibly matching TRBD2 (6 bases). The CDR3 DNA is TGTGCCAGCAGCCCCCTCCCCGGGACTTCCTACGAGCAGTACTTC. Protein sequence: CASSPLPGTSYEQYF.